Sequencing of this T cell receptor (beta chain) was carried out in a study of metastatic and nonmetastatic thyroid tumors. On the study more broadly: Patients with malignant and benign thyroid disease provided blood and tumor or nodule tissue, whose repertoires were compared.

Only a few counts were recorded for this clone. The antigen remains unidentified. Methods used by the authors: CDR3 was compared across clinicopathological groups, and the resulting differences were used to build a distant-metastasis classifier for papillary thyroid cancer. TCRdb re-clonotyped the PCR reads through MiXCR. The V and J calls were not made by the authors but by TCRdb's processing. The data contain under 100,000 clones, around 9.2% of them singletons. Study-wide points: Significantly greater TCR beta diversity was reportedly found in malignant thyroid tumors than in benign nodules (in blood and tumor).

Trimming took 5 bases from V and 4 from J, leaving 11 bases between them. This CDR3 has 13 amino acids. From germline, CDR1 is LNHDA and CDR2 SQIVND (reference sequence). Patients were all untreated before their thyroid surgery. This chain links TRBV19 with TRBJ1-2, with D hard to call. The clonotype originates from a female donor with papillary thyroid cancer or a benign thyroid nodule (not recorded which). Some clones in this sample may be carry-over from other donors' samples. The sequenced sample consisted of blood. CDR3 nucleotide sequence: TGTGCCAGTAGTGTCGACTGGGCCTATGGCTACACCTTC. This codes for CASSVDWAYGYTF.